The 26 T cell receptor beta chains below all came from one sample that was sequenced in a study of response to subunit inactivated influenza vaccine. TCRdb independently ran MiXCR on the RT-PCR reads; one entry per CDR3 protein. The table records 150,000 to 200,000 distinct CDR3 sequences, around 12% of them present only once. These data also formed part of another study, on T cells expressing NK-cell markers. As that study records: Production of TCR beta cDNA relied on 5'RACE template switching with UMIs.

This specimen was CD8+ T cells sorted from PBMCs, taken 11 to 12 days after vaccination. The receptors originated from a man aged 50 to 60 who received an inactivated influenza vaccine.

This clonotype showed up many times. The rearrangement joins TRBV24-1 to TRBJ2-2; D not certain. Germline CDR1 reads KGHDR; CDR2 reads SFDVKD. The CDR3 covers 16 residues. V was clipped by 1 base and J by 1 base, with 9 bases between them. The CDR3 DNA follows: TGTGCCACCAGTGATTTACCTATTTGGAACACCGGGGAGCTGTTTTTT. This encodes CATSDLPIWNTGELFF.

The rearrangement joins TRBV28 to TRBJ2-1; 8 bases match TRBD2. Germline V gene sequence: CDR1 MDHEN, CDR2 SYDVKM. V trimming: 2 bases; J trimming: 1 base; junction bases outside the gene matches: 4. The CDR3 spans 16 residues. The CDR3 coding sequence is TGTGCCAGCAGTTTACTGTCGGGAGGGTCCTACAATGAGCAGTTCTTC. It yields the protein CASSLLSGGSYNEQFF.

This clonotype was observed at least ten times. The gene calls are TRBV29-1 and TRBJ2-7, with D hard to call. The CDR3 covers 13 residues. The V end lost 1 base, the J end lost 2 bases, and 9 bases lay between the germline ends. Germline V CDR1 and CDR2: SQVTM, ANQGSEA. The CDR3 DNA follows: TGCAGCGTTGAAGTCAGGAGTACCTACGAGCAGTACTTC. Translation: CSVEVRSTYEQYF.

This chain joins TRBV7-6 and TRBJ2-2; the D is unclear. Deletions cut 2 bases from V and 3 bases from J, with 4 bases between. The CDR3 totals 13 residues. Germline V CDR1 and CDR2: SGHVS, FNYEAQ. This CDR3 reads CASSLSDTGELFF. As DNA, the CDR3 is TGTGCCAGCAGCTTAAGTGACACCGGGGAGCTGTTTTTT. The full variable domain, completed using reference TRBV7-6 and TRBJ2-2, is GAGVSQSPRYKVTKRGQDVALRCDPISGHVSLYWYRQALGQGPEFLTYFNYEAQQDKSGLPNDRFSAERPEGSISTLTIQRTEQRDSAMYRCASSLSDTGELFFGEGSRLTVL.

This clonotype was detected a few times. The V call is TRBV4-1, the J call TRBJ2-7; 7 bases fit TRBD2. V gave up 2 bases and J gave up 3 bases; unmatched junction bases: 7. The CDR3 sequence is 15 residues long. The germline CDR1 and CDR2 sequences are MGHRA and YSYEKL. CDR3 sequence: CASSQRWGGVYEQYF. The CDR3 DNA is TGCGCCAGCAGCCAACGGTGGGGGGGAGTCTACGAGCAGTACTTC.

The DNA for the CDR3 is TGTGCTAGTGGTTTTGAGGGACAGGCGAATGAGCAGTTCTTC. Amino acid sequence: CASGFEGQANEQFF. J is TRBJ2-1 and V is TRBV12-5; TRBD1 matches at 8 bases. With 3 bases clipped from V and 7 bases from J, the junction kept 5 bases outside the gene matches. CDR1 and CDR2 (germline): LGHNT, FRNRAP. The CDR3 loop spans 14 amino acids.

The V call is TRBV7-9, the J call TRBJ2-5; D remains ambiguous. CDR1 is SEHNR and CDR2 is FQNEAQ in the germline V gene (reference sequence). Trimming took off 10 bases at V and 4 bases at J, with 19 bases between the two ends. This CDR3 has 14 amino acids. CDR3 region: CATTTESTRETQYF. For the CDR3, the DNA is TGTGCCACCACGACCGAGTCTACCCGAGAGACCCAGTACTTC.

The chain couples TRBV5-1 to TRBJ2-3; 12 bases are a match to TRBD2. The CDR3 contains 16 residues. Per germline, CDR1 SGHRS and CDR2 YFSETQ. The trim removed 3 bases at V and 5 bases at J, leaving 7 bases unmatched. The CDR3, as DNA: TGCGCCAGCAGCTCCCGACTAGCGGGAGTCGTAGATACGCAGTATTTT. Amino acid sequence: CASSSRLAGVVDTQYF.

This clonotype was detected many times. This sequence joins TRBV12-3 or TRBV12-4 and TRBJ2-1; the match to TRBD2 covers 8 bases. The ends lost 1 base at V and 5 bases at J; junction bases unmatched: 7. The CDR3 loop spans 16 amino acids. The CDR3 spells CASSLEGLAGNNEQFF. CDR3 in DNA: TGTGCCAGCAGTTTAGAAGGTCTAGCGGGCAACAATGAGCAGTTCTTC.

This clonotype appeared a few times. The chain has TRBV7-9 and TRBJ2-7; D possibly corresponds to TRBD1 (5 bases). The CDR3 consists of 14 residues. Trimming took 4 bases from V and 4 from J, leaving 14 bases between them. Germline-derived CDR1 and CDR2 are SEHNR and FQNEAQ (reference sequence). The CDR3 sequence: CASSSPQGEYEQYF. CDR3 bases: TGTGCCAGCAGCTCACCCCAGGGTGAGTACGAGCAGTACTTC.

With respect to this clonotype: One junction end disagrees with the germline gene, perhaps due to a read error. The chain carries TRBV6-5 and TRBJ1-1; 8 bases fit TRBD1. There are 14 residues in the CDR3. Germline CDR1 MNHEY, CDR2 SVGAGI. The CDR3 loop is CASSYYRGSTEALF. The CDR3 region has the DNA TGTGCCAGCAGTTACTACAGGGGGTCCACTGAAGCTCTCTTT.

The sample holds many counts of this clonotype. The CDR3 nucleotides are TGCGCCAGCAGCCCTACGATCCGGAGGACAGATACGCAGTATTTT. It codes for CASSPTIRRTDTQYF. The chain joins TRBV5-1 to TRBJ2-3; a possible D gene is TRBD2 (5 bases). Germline V CDR1 and CDR2: SGHRS, YFSETQ. The CDR3 has 15 amino acids. V lost 4 bases, J lost 3 bases, and 15 bases lay in between.

Only a few counts were recorded for this clonotype. This chain uses TRBV25-1 with TRBJ1-2; D is undetermined. The CDR3 contains 12 residues. Per the germline V gene, CDR1 is MGHDK and CDR2 is SYGVNS. Between the trimmed V and J ends, which lost 1 base and 5 bases, there was a span of 5 bases. DNA of the CDR3: TGTGCCAGCAGTGAATCCTCTTATGGCTACACCTTC. Translating gives CASSESSYGYTF.

This clonotype showed up many times. The chain has TRBV10-3 and TRBJ2-1; D possibly corresponds to TRBD2 (5 bases). Trimming took 0 bases from V and 0 from J, leaving 12 bases between them. This CDR3 is built from 17 residues. The germline CDR1 and CDR2 sequences are ENHRY and SYGVKD. Here the CDR3 DNA reads TGTGCCATCAGTGAGTCGAGAACGGGGAGCTCCTACAATGAGCAGTTCTTC. It codes for CAISESRTGSSYNEQFF.

V is TRBV7-6 and J is TRBJ2-2, with TRBD2 matching 10 bases. V gave up 1 base and J gave up 4 bases; unmatched junction bases: 3. The CDR3 length is 16 residues. Germline V gene lookup returns CDR1 SGHVS and CDR2 FNYEAQ. The CDR3 coding sequence is TGTGCCAGCAGCTTAGGGCCTAGCGGGAGCACCGGGGAGCTGTTTTTT. Translating it yields CASSLGPSGSTGELFF. The full variable domain, its missing parts supplied by reference TRBV7-6 and TRBJ2-2, is GAGVSQSPRYKVTKRGQDVALRCDPISGHVSLYWYRQALGQGPEFLTYFNYEAQQDKSGLPNDRFSAERPEGSISTLTIQRTEQRDSAMYRCASSLGPSGSTGELFFGEGSRLTVL.

In this sample, this clonotype turned up a few times. The chain employs TRBV10-3 and TRBJ2-2, with 7 bases fitting TRBD2. The V gene's germline CDR1 is ENHRY and CDR2 SYGVKD. There are 17 residues in the CDR3. The V and J ends lost 0 bases and 1 base, in that order; junction bases with no gene match: 5. In DNA form, the CDR3 reads TGTGCCATCAGTGAGTCTGCGGGACTACTGAACACCGGGGAGCTGTTTTTT. Amino acids: CAISESAGLLNTGELFF.

In its sample, this clonotype was seen a few times. This chain's CDR3 is CATSRDRSAVYGYTF. CDR3 coding DNA: TGTGCCACCAGCAGAGATCGTTCGGCAGTTTATGGCTACACCTTC. The chain uses TRBV15 and TRBJ1-2; no reliable D call. Germline CDR1 and CDR2: LNHNV and YYDKDF (reference sequence). The length of the CDR3 is 15 residues. Trimming took 0 bases from V and 5 from J, leaving 13 bases between them.

This clonotype was picked up a small number of times. J is TRBJ2-7 and V is TRBV6-6; D ambiguous. Trimming shortened V by 2 bases and J by 3 bases, and 8 bases separated the two germline ends. Germline assignment: CDR1 MNHNY and CDR2 SVGAGI (reference sequence). This CDR3 has 13 amino acids. The CDR3 nucleotides read TGTGCCAGCAGTTACAAAGGCATCTACGAGCAGTACTTC. This gives the protein CASSYKGIYEQYF.

This clonotype has only a few counts. This chain uses TRBV12-3 or TRBV12-4 with TRBJ1-5; D might be TRBD1 (6 bases). The CDR3 is 15 residues long. The V end lost 5 bases, the J end lost 11 bases, and 22 bases lay between the germline ends. As DNA, the CDR3 is TGTGCCAGCAGTCCTCGAACAGGGCCCTCGGCGGCCCAGCATTTT. Translated, it gives CASSPRTGPSAAQHF.

This clonotype has just a few counts. The CDR3 nucleotides are TGTGCCAGCGGTCGGCCCGGGGAGCTGTTTTTT. Encoded protein: CASGRPGELFF. The chain is built from TRBV11-2 and TRBJ2-2; D is uncertain. Trimming removed 8 bases from V and 6 bases from J, with 7 bases in between. The germline CDR1 and CDR2 sequences are SGHAT and FQNNGV. The CDR3 length is 11 residues.

The chain employs TRBV12-3 or TRBV12-4 and TRBJ2-5, with TRBD1 identical over 8 bases. The CDR3 has 16 amino acids. J was trimmed by 2 bases and V by 5 bases; bases with no gene match: 10. In nucleotides, the CDR3 is TGTGCCAGCAGTACAGGACAGGGTTGGGGACAAGAGACCCAGTACTTC. Translated: CASSTGQGWGQETQYF.

This clonotype has just a few counts. V gene TRBV15 combines with J gene TRBJ1-3; 9 nucleotides agree with TRBD1. CDR1 and CDR2 from the germline V gene are LNHNV and YYDKDF (reference sequence). Germline trimming cut 4 bases from V and 3 bases from J; bases unmatched to any gene: 4. The CDR3 loop spans 15 amino acids. The CDR3 DNA reads as TGTGCCACCAGCAAATACAGGGGGCATGGAAACACCATATATTTT. Protein product: CATSKYRGHGNTIYF.

V gene TRBV7-9 combines with J gene TRBJ2-5, with D unresolved. Germline V CDR1 and CDR2: SEHNR, FQNEAQ (reference sequence). The CDR3 is 14 amino acids. Trimming cost V 1 base and J 1 base, with 7 bases left between them. The CDR3 nucleotides read TGTGCCAGCAGCTTAGGTGACGGCCAAGAGACCCAGTACTTC. Amino acids: CASSLGDGQETQYF.

The sample holds many counts of this clonotype. The J gene is TRBJ1-1, the V gene TRBV5-5; tentatively, D is TRBD1 (5 bases). The V gene's germline CDR1 is SGHKS and CDR2 YYEKEE (reference sequence). This CDR3 comprises 13 residues. Trimming cost V 6 bases and J 3 bases, with 12 bases left between them. The CDR3 reads CASTYPGDTEAFF. In DNA form, the CDR3 reads TGTGCCAGCACCTACCCGGGGGACACTGAAGCTTTCTTT.

The chain is built from TRBV6-2 or TRBV6-3 and TRBJ2-3, with 13 bases lining up with TRBD2. CDR1 is MNHEY, CDR2 SVGEGT, per germline. The CDR3 runs 18 residues. V lost 2 bases to trimming and J lost 3 bases; unmatched junction nucleotides: 8. The CDR3 sequence is CASSYPGTSGDKTDTQYF. CDR3 DNA sequence: TGTGCCAGCAGTTACCCCGGGACTAGCGGGGACAAGACAGATACGCAGTATTTT.

This clonotype was counted a few times. Written as DNA, the CDR3 is TGTGCCAGCAGTTACTCGACGGCCGTGGGGTACGAGCAGTACTTC. Translated: CASSYSTAVGYEQYF. The chain has TRBV6-2 or TRBV6-3 and TRBJ2-7; D gene ambiguous. The germline V and J ends were trimmed by 0 bases and 4 bases, with 13 bases remaining between them. Germline CDR1 reads MNHEY; CDR2 reads SVGEGT. CDR3 length: 15 residues.